A selection of T cell receptor beta chains follows, all from one sample in a study of cytomegalovirus exposure and HLA in healthy donors. This table comes from immunoSEQ multiplex PCR, and its TCRdb copy is limited to in-frame clones, with some not included. The repertoire holds 35,000 to 45,000 clones, approximately 55% seen once, with 6.2% in the top ten. Sequenced: PBMCs. The receptors were gathered from a woman aged 40-49 years in good health and CMV-seropositive. Each CDR3 is given with its conserved first and last residue. The D gene is left open where the match is weak. Only some rows state a clone size, as once, few, many or a class for expanded clones.

CDR3	DNA	size	V	J	D
CASSYITGYNEQFF	TGTGCCAGCAGTTACATCACAGGTTACAATGAGCAGTTCTTC	-	TRBV6-5	TRBJ2-1	-
CATSRTETGFYGYTF	TGTGCCACCAGCAGGACGGAGACGGGTTTCTATGGCTACACCTTC	-	TRBV15	TRBJ1-2	-
CASSGSGGAGGEQYF	TGTGCCAGCAGCGGATCAGGGGGCGCCGGGGGCGAGCAGTACTTC	-	TRBV9	TRBJ2-7	TRBD1
CASGLVLGAGGPGTGELFF	TGTGCTAGTGGTTTGGTACTGGGGGCGGGGGGGCCAGGCACCGGGGAGCTGTTTTTT	few	TRBV12-5	TRBJ2-2	TRBD2
CASSLALAGGYNEQFF	TGTGCCAGCAGCTTAGCGCTAGCGGGGGGGTACAATGAGCAGTTCTTC	-	TRBV7-2	TRBJ2-1	TRBD2
CASNRGDGYTF	TGTGCCAGTAACAGGGGCGATGGCTACACCTTC	-	TRBV2	TRBJ1-2	TRBD1
CASRRLRDTGELFF	TGTGCCAGCAGGAGACTGAGGGACACCGGGGAGCTGTTTTTT	-	TRBV28	TRBJ2-2	-
CSALAKETQYF	TGCAGTGCTTTAGCCAAAGAGACCCAGTACTTC	-	TRBV20-1	TRBJ2-5	-
CASSSRTSGTDTQYF	TGTGCCAGCAGTTCCAGGACTAGCGGCACAGATACGCAGTATTTT	-	TRBV6-5	TRBJ2-3	TRBD2
CASSIRVRAEAFF	TGTGCCAGTAGTATTCGTGTCAGGGCTGAAGCTTTCTTT	-	TRBV19	TRBJ1-1	-
CASSIDRVQPQHF	TGTGCCAGTAGTATAGACAGGGTTCAGCCCCAGCATTTT	-	TRBV19	TRBJ1-5	-
CASSLDEVGYTF	TGCGCCAGCAGCTTGGATGAGGTCGGCTACACCTTC	-	TRBV5-1	TRBJ1-2	-
CASSGWGDYNEQFF	TGTGCCAGTAGTGGGTGGGGGGACTACAATGAGCAGTTCTTC	medium-sized	TRBV19	TRBJ2-1	-
CASSQRTGRNEKLFF	TGTGCCAGCAGCCAACGGACAGGGAGAAATGAAAAACTGTTTTTT	few	TRBV7-9	TRBJ1-4	TRBD1
CASSSDRGSQETQYF	TGTGCCAGCAGTTCGGACAGGGGATCACAAGAGACCCAGTACTTC	-	TRBV27	TRBJ2-5	TRBD1
CASSFGVGSYEQYF	TGTGCCAGCAGCTTCGGGGTAGGCTCCTACGAGCAGTACTTC	-	TRBV7-2	TRBJ2-7	-
CASSRRQDPYEQYF	TGTGCCAGCAGCCGGAGACAGGATCCCTACGAGCAGTACTTC	few	TRBV5-4	TRBJ2-7	-
CASSNPPSRGGRDTQYF	TGTGCCAGCAGCAATCCTCCATCCCGGGGGGGGCGAGATACGCAGTATTTT	once	TRBV7-9	TRBJ2-3	TRBD2
CASSSGETQYF	TGTGCCAGCAGTTCGGGGGAGACCCAGTACTTC	few	TRBV2	TRBJ2-5	-
CASSLAGYEQYF	TGTGCCAGCTCACTAGCGGGCTACGAGCAGTACTTC	-	TRBV18	TRBJ2-7	TRBD2
CASRTQDQPQHF	TGTGCCAGCAGGACACAGGATCAGCCCCAGCATTTT	-	TRBV27	TRBJ1-5	-
CATSRDKGGNQPQHF	TGTGCCACCAGCAGAGATAAAGGGGGCAATCAGCCCCAGCATTTT	few	TRBV15	TRBJ1-5	-
CASSPKDRVSNTIYF	TGTGCCAGCTCACCGAAGGACAGGGTCTCAAACACCATATATTTT	few	TRBV18	TRBJ1-3	TRBD1
CASSLGVGNSPLHF	TGTGCCAGCAGCTTAGGTGTCGGGAATTCACCCCTCCACTTT	-	TRBV7-3	TRBJ1-6	-
CASSLAPGLAGGLGELFF	TGTGCCAGCAGCTTAGCGCCGGGACTAGCGGGGGGTTTAGGGGAGCTGTTTTTT	-	TRBV7-2	TRBJ2-2	TRBD2
CAIRGGQQTNTEAFF	TGTGCCATCAGGGGGGGTCAGCAGACGAACACTGAAGCTTTCTTT	medium-sized	TRBV10-3	TRBJ1-1	-
CVSRAGGKDTQYF	TGTGTCTCTCGGGCAGGGGGAAAAGATACGCAGTATTTT	few	TRBV7-9	TRBJ2-3	TRBD1
CASRGRSVYGYTF	TGTGCCAGCAGGGGCCGCTCTGTTTATGGCTACACCTTC	-	TRBV19	TRBJ1-2	-
CASSLTGAGDTEAFF	TGTGCCAGCTCTCTAACAGGGGCCGGGGACACTGAAGCTTTCTTT	-	TRBV18	TRBJ1-1	TRBD1
CASRAGTGTIEQYF	TGTGCCAGCAGAGCCGGGACAGGGACGATCGAGCAGTACTTC	-	TRBV7-2	TRBJ2-7	TRBD1
CASSLVAGEFANTGELFF	TGTGCCAGCAGCTTAGTTGCGGGGGAGTTCGCGAACACCGGGGAGCTGTTTTTT	few	TRBV13	TRBJ2-2	TRBD2
CASSQRLAGPYNEQFF	TGTGCCAGCAGCCAACGACTAGCGGGGCCCTACAATGAGCAGTTCTTC	-	TRBV4-2	TRBJ2-1	TRBD2
CASSPGQGRGYTF	TGTGCCAGCAGCCCCGGACAGGGGCGTGGCTACACCTTC	-	TRBV7-2	TRBJ1-2	TRBD1
CASSLAKEAGTFF	TGTGCCAGCAGCTTGGCCAAGGAAGCCGGGACTTTCTTT	once	TRBV5-4	TRBJ1-1	-
CASIMGGDFETQYF	TGTGCCAGCATCATGGGTGGAGACTTCGAGACCCAGTACTTC	-	TRBV6-1	TRBJ2-5	-
CASSLGQGAYYEQYF	TGTGCCAGCAGCTTAGGGCAGGGGGCCTACTACGAGCAGTACTTC	-	TRBV11-2	TRBJ2-7	TRBD1